The 28 T cell receptor beta chains reported below all come from one sample, sequenced in a study of blood T cell repertoires in COVID-19. Data came from immunoSEQ multiplex PCR; TCRdb stores just in-frame clones and leaves some out. The sample carries more than 75,000 clones, approximately 86% recorded once. The sequencing sample was made of peripheral blood. The source of these receptors is a woman in her 70s with acute or convalescent COVID-19.

On this clone: This same CDR3 is encoded by further DNA sequences in the sample. The rearrangement joins TRBV29-1 to TRBJ2-1, with 9 nucleotides matching TRBD2. CDR1 SQVTM and CDR2 ANQGSEA come from the germline V gene. V was clipped by 4 bases and J by 4 bases; unmatched bases: 5. The CDR3 length is 14 residues. The CDR3 nucleotides read TGCAGCGTTGTCCGCCTAGCGGGATACAATGAGCAGTTCTTC. This gives the protein CSVVRLAGYNEQFF.

This clone was detected only once. This rearrangement joins TRBV6-1 to TRBJ1-5, with D maybe TRBD1 (5 bases). The CDR3 is made up of 16 amino acids. Germline values: CDR1 MNHNS, CDR2 SASEGT. The germline V and J ends were trimmed by 0 bases and 4 bases, with 13 bases remaining between them. Here the CDR3 DNA reads TGTGCCAGCAGTGAAGCGGATCAGGGCCCGAATCAGCCCCAGCATTTT. Amino acids: CASSEADQGPNQPQHF.

The gene calls are TRBV27 and TRBJ1-5; TRBD1 agrees at 7 bases. Germline V gene sequence: CDR1 MNHEY, CDR2 SMNVEV (reference sequence). V gave up 8 bases and J gave up 4 bases; unmatched junction bases: 5. This CDR3 region has 13 residues. This CDR3 reads CASRPGGNQPQHF. The CDR3 coding sequence is TGTGCCAGCCGCCCAGGGGGTAATCAGCCCCAGCATTTT.

In DNA form, the CDR3 reads TGTGCCAGCAGTCGGACTAGGTTTTACGAGCAGTACTTC. It yields the protein CASSRTRFYEQYF. This chain uses TRBV6-5 with TRBJ2-7, with 7 bases that match TRBD2. The CDR3 loop spans 13 amino acids. Losses at the gene ends were 5 bases for V and 4 bases for J; bases not matched to a gene: 5. Germline CDR1 and CDR2: MNHEY and SVGAGI.

V usage is TRBV4-2 and J usage is TRBJ1-5; TRBD1 aligns across 8 bases. Germline V gives CDR1 LGHNA, CDR2 YNFKEQ. This CDR3 spans 17 amino acids. Trimming at V came to 3 bases and at J to 6 bases, leaving 13 bases not matched to a gene. CDR3 region: CASSQEIAGGPSQPQHF. The CDR3 nucleotides read TGTGCCAGCAGCCAGGAGATTGCAGGGGGCCCTAGTCAGCCCCAGCATTTT.

V usage is TRBV11-2 and J usage is TRBJ1-3; possible D gene TRBD1, 5 bases. The CDR3 extends over 19 amino acids. Germline-derived CDR1 and CDR2 are SGHAT and FQNNGV. With 5 bases removed from V and 6 bases from J, the gap between germline ends came to 29 bases. The CDR3 nucleotides read TGTGCCAGCAGCGATCCCGGGGGGAGGTCGTTTGTCATCGTAAACACCATATATTTT. Amino acids: CASSDPGGRSFVIVNTIYF.

In this sample, this clone turned up a few times. The rearrangement links TRBV9 to TRBJ1-6; 9 nucleotides agree with TRBD1. Germline loops: CDR1 SGDLS, CDR2 YYNGEE. Trimming removed 4 bases from V and 7 bases from J; junction bases left unmatched: 6. The CDR3 is made up of 15 amino acids. CDR3 nucleotide sequence: TGTGCCAGCAGCCCGATGGGACAGGGCAATTCACCCCTCCACTTT. Protein sequence: CASSPMGQGNSPLHF.

This clone was observed a handful of times. The chain joins TRBV5-1 to TRBJ1-1; D gene ambiguous. V was shortened by 0 bases and J by 5 bases, with 11 bases between the two germline ends. The CDR3 is 14 residues long. In germline, CDR1 is SGHRS, CDR2 YFSETQ. CDR3 sequence: CASSLEQSGTEAFF. CDR3 sequence (DNA): TGCGCCAGCAGCTTGGAACAGTCGGGGACTGAAGCTTTCTTT.

In its sample, this clone was seen a few times. The rearrangement uses TRBV5-1 and TRBJ2-1; TRBD1 aligns across 7 bases. Germline CDR1 and CDR2: SGHRS and YFSETQ. V shed 0 bases and J 0 bases; nucleotides not matched to a gene: 9. This CDR3 spans 18 amino acids. The CDR3 here is CASSLVSPQGVSYNEQFF. The CDR3 DNA reads as TGCGCCAGCAGCTTGGTGAGCCCTCAGGGGGTCTCCTACAATGAGCAGTTCTTC.

Here the CDR3 DNA reads TGTGCCAGCTCACCACGGGCTCAGGGAGGAAGCACCGGGGAGCTGTTTTTT. This gives the protein CASSPRAQGGSTGELFF. The chain links TRBV18 to TRBJ2-2; TRBD2 is a possible D gene (6 bases). V was shortened by 1 base and J by 4 bases, with 16 bases between the two germline ends. Germline lookup yields CDR1 KGHSH and CDR2 LQKENI. The CDR3 extends over 17 amino acids.

The rearrangement links TRBV7-9 to TRBJ1-5; 9 nucleotides match TRBD1. The CDR3 loop spans 14 amino acids. In germline, CDR1 is SEHNR, CDR2 FQNEAQ (reference sequence). The ends lost 5 bases at V and 5 bases at J; junction bases unmatched: 4. CDR3 sequence: CASSPGTGHQPQHF. CDR3 DNA sequence: TGTGCCAGCAGCCCAGGGACAGGGCATCAGCCCCAGCATTTT.

The chain links TRBV7-2 to TRBJ2-1; possibly TRBD2 for D (6 bases). Germline V gene data show CDR1 as SGHTA and CDR2 as FQGNSA. CDR3 length: 16 amino acids. Trimming shortened V by 2 bases and J by 2 bases, and 13 bases separated the two germline ends. Written as DNA, the CDR3 is TGTGCCAGCAGCTTACTAGGCGGGGTCGCCTACAATGAGCAGTTCTTC. This sequence encodes CASSLLGGVAYNEQFF.

The chain carries TRBV10-1 and TRBJ2-5; 11 nucleotides line up with TRBD1. V shed 0 bases, J shed 2 bases, and the junction held 2 bases outside the gene matches. The CDR3 covers 16 residues. CDR1 and CDR2 from the germline V gene are WNHNN and SYGVQD (reference sequence). The CDR3: CASSESGTGGQETQYF. In DNA form, the CDR3 reads TGCGCCAGCAGTGAGTCGGGGACAGGGGGTCAAGAGACCCAGTACTTC.

The chain combines TRBV6-5 with TRBJ2-1, with D maybe TRBD1 (5 bases). The CDR3 is 14 residues long. V lost 7 bases to trimming and J lost 0 bases, with 10 bases between them. The germline V gene encodes CDR1 MNHEY and CDR2 SVGAGI. CDR3 in amino acids: CASKRQTSYNEQFF. DNA for the CDR3: TGTGCCAGCAAAAGACAGACCTCCTACAATGAGCAGTTCTTC.

The J gene is TRBJ1-1, the V gene TRBV5-3; D gene uncertain. TRBV5-3 is assigned to the ORF class and has an uncertain function. The CDR3 sequence is 12 residues long. V lost 4 bases, J lost 2 bases, and 6 bases lay in between. CDR3 DNA: TGTGCCAGAAGCCCGGGTAACACTGAAGCTTTCTTT. This sequence encodes CARSPGNTEAFF.

The chain employs TRBV5-1 and TRBJ1-2, with 12 bases aligning to TRBD1. Germline V lookup: CDR1 SGHRS, CDR2 YFSETQ. CDR3 length: 14 amino acids. The ends lost 7 bases at V and 2 bases at J; junction bases unmatched: 3. The CDR3 loop is CASSGQGANYGYTF. CDR3 DNA sequence: TGCGCCAGCTCGGGACAGGGGGCGAACTATGGCTACACCTTC.

The chain employs TRBV2 and TRBJ2-1; 15 positions match TRBD2. The CDR3 has 17 amino acids. The V gene's germline CDR1 is SNHLY and CDR2 FYNNEI. Trimming at V came to 6 bases and at J to 7 bases, leaving 10 bases not matched to a gene. CDR3 residues: CASRGRGLAGGLNEQFF. For the CDR3, the DNA is TGTGCCAGCAGGGGCCGCGGACTAGCGGGAGGGCTGAATGAGCAGTTCTTC.

In this sample, this clone turned up a few times. The chain joins TRBV6-2 or TRBV6-3 to TRBJ2-1; 9 bases are a match to TRBD2. The germline V gene encodes CDR1 MNHEY and CDR2 SVGEGT. The CDR3 has 17 residues. Germline trimming cut 0 bases from V and 4 bases from J; bases unmatched to any gene: 7. CDR3 amino acids: CASSYSPASGVYNEQFF. DNA for the CDR3: TGTGCCAGCAGTTACTCCCCTGCTAGCGGGGTTTACAATGAGCAGTTCTTC.

The V and J genes are TRBV6-5 and TRBJ1-3; TRBD1 matches at 9 bases. The CDR3 loop spans 15 amino acids. Losses at the gene ends were 7 bases for V and 4 bases for J; bases not matched to a gene: 8. CDR1 is MNHEY and CDR2 is SVGAGI in the germline V gene. The CDR3 DNA is TGTGCCAGCAAAGTCCCGGGACAGGGAGGAAACACCATATATTTT. Protein product: CASKVPGQGGNTIYF.

This sequence joins TRBV7-7 and TRBJ2-7; the match to TRBD2 covers 11 bases. Germline V lookup: CDR1 SSHAT, CDR2 FNYEAQ (reference sequence). J gave up 1 base and V 5 bases, and 7 bases lay outside the gene matches. The CDR3 is 16 residues long. CDR3 loop: CASSPGLAGLSYEQYF. The CDR3, as DNA: TGTGCCAGCAGCCCCGGACTAGCGGGTCTATCCTACGAGCAGTACTTC.

This clone was detected a few times. V and J are TRBV30 and TRBJ1-3; a weak D match, TRBD1 (6 bases). Trimming removed 0 bases at V and 2 bases at J, with 11 bases between. The V gene's germline CDR1 is GTSNPN and CDR2 SVGIG (reference sequence). The CDR3 consists of 15 residues. CDR3 DNA sequence: TGTGCCTGGAGTGTAGGGGGAATAGCTGGAAACACCATATATTTT. This gives the protein CAWSVGGIAGNTIYF.

CDR3 residues: CASSDATGGRGETQYF. The CDR3 nucleotides read TGTGCCAGCAGCGACGCAACAGGAGGGCGCGGGGAGACCCAGTACTTC. The rearrangement joins TRBV5-4 to TRBJ2-5, with a possible D match to TRBD2 (6 bases). This CDR3 has 16 amino acids. V gave up 4 bases and J gave up 5 bases, with 21 bases separating them. Germline V gene data show CDR1 as SGHNT and CDR2 as YYREEE (reference sequence).

V and J are TRBV5-4 and TRBJ2-2; TRBD2 agrees at 7 bases. Germline loops: CDR1 SGHNT, CDR2 YYREEE (reference sequence). V was pared by 5 bases and J by 3 bases, with 7 bases of the junction left unmatched. This CDR3 is 15 amino acids long. The CDR3 loop is CASSYGLGDTGELFF. The CDR3, as DNA: TGTGCCAGCAGTTATGGACTAGGGGACACCGGGGAGCTGTTTTTT.

This chain connects TRBV2 to TRBJ1-5; D uncertain. The CDR3 loop spans 13 amino acids. Trimming removed 8 bases from V and 5 bases from J, with 13 bases in between. Per the germline V gene, CDR1 is SNHLY and CDR2 is FYNNEI. CDR3 sequence: CASLRDNDQPQHF. CDR3 coding DNA: TGTGCCAGCCTTCGTGACAATGATCAGCCCCAGCATTTT.

In DNA form, the CDR3 reads TGTGCCAGCACCCTGACGAGGACAGGGAATCAGCCCCAGCATTTT. Encoded protein: CASTLTRTGNQPQHF. The V call is TRBV2, the J call TRBJ1-5, with 8 bases fitting TRBD1. The CDR3 spans 15 residues. Germline V gives CDR1 SNHLY, CDR2 FYNNEI. The V and J ends lost 7 bases and 4 bases, in that order; junction bases with no gene match: 9.

This chain uses TRBV14 with TRBJ1-4; TRBD1 is a possible D gene (6 bases). The CDR3 extends over 14 amino acids. Germline V CDR1 and CDR2: SGHDN, FVKESK. V lost 5 bases to trimming and J lost 4 bases, with 11 bases between them. The CDR3 nucleotides are TGTGCCAGCAGCACCCGGGACAATAATGAAAAACTGTTTTTT. This codes for CASSTRDNNEKLFF.

This clone came up once. The genes are TRBV19 and TRBJ2-2; maybe TRBD1 (5 bases). The V gene's germline CDR1 is LNHDA and CDR2 SQIVND (reference sequence). Trimming pared 3 bases from V and 2 bases from J, leaving 10 bases between. This CDR3 spans 15 amino acids. The CDR3 region is CASSMWGSNTGELFF. The CDR3 nucleotides read TGTGCCAGTAGTATGTGGGGCTCCAACACCGGGGAGCTGTTTTTT.

The chain is built from TRBV10-3 and TRBJ2-3, with D possibly matching TRBD2 (6 bases). The CDR3 is made up of 14 amino acids. The germline gives CDR1 ENHRY, CDR2 SYGVKD. V was shortened by 3 bases and J by 8 bases, with 15 bases between the two germline ends. The CDR3 reads CAISEPEMGGTQYF. CDR3 DNA sequence: TGTGCCATCAGTGAACCTGAAATGGGGGGTACGCAGTATTTT.